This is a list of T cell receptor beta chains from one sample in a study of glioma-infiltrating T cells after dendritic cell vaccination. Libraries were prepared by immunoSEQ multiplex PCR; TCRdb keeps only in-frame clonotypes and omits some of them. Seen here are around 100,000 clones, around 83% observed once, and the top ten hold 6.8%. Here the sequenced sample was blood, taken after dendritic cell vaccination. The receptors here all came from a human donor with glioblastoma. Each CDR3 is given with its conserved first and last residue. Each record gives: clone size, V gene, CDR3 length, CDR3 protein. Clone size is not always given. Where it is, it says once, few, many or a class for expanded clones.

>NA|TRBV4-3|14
CASSQGRGAHEQFF
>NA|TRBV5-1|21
CASSPRGGPLTLLATNEKLFF
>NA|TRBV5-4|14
CASSLGQGYTEAFF
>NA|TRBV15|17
CATSRDRDSSSGNTIYF
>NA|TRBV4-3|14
CASSQDVNTDTQYF
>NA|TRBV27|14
CASSFGQTAYEQYF
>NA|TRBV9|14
CASSVGDRGYEQYF
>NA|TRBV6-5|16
CASSCPSTGTTGELFF
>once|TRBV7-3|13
CASSLPGVGELFF
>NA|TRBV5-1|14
CASRSSTGNTEAFF
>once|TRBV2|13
CASSEALLETQYF
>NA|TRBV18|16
CASSPNGQGLNSPLHF
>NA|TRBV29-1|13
CSVSPGAGNTIYF
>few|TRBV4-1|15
CASSHELREDTEAFF
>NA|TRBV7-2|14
CASSLQNGDTEAFF
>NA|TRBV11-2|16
CASRSLTGRSNYGYTF
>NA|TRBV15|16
CATSRGRGGRLETQYF
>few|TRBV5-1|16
CASSQDGQLIGNTIYF
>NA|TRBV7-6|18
CASSFGPPGQGVVYEQFF
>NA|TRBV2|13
CASSGGLNNEQFF
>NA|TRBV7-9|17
CASSQTDRAKGDTEAFF
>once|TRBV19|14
CASSISGWRTEAFF
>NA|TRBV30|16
CAWSSGWGDFYQPQHF
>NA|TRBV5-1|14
CASSPGVAPDTQYF
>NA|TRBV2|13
CASRATGVGEAFF
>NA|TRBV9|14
CASSVQTGNYGYTF
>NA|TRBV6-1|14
CASGTGIYNSPLHF
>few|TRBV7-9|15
CASSKGQGLDEKLFF
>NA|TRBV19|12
CASSIGRTEAFF
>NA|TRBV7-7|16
CASSIGGTSGGDTQYF
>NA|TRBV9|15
CASSADSTTNEKLFF
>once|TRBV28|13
CASSSGANEKLFF
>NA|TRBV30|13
CAWASTQDQPQHF
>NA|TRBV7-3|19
CASSLRSSEGAEAKNIQYF
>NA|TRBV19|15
CASHNQGDSNQPQHF
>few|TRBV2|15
CASSEGSGGSYGYTF
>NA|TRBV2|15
CASSEPGTKGETQYF
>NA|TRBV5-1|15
CASGGGGGTYNEQFF
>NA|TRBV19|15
CASSAKGTVNSPLHF
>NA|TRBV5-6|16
CASSILDRGLAGELFF
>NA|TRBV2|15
CASSEVAGGSNEQYF